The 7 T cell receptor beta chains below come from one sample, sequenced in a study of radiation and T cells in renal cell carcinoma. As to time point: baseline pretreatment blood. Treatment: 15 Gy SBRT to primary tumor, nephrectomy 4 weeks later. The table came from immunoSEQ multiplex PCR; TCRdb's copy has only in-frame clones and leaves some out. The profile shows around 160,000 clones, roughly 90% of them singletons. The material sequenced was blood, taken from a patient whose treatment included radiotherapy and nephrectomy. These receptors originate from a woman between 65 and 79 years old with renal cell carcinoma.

The CDR3: CASSLAGQQYSPLHF. The CDR3 region has the DNA TGTGCCAGCAGCTTAGCGGGACAGCAATATTCACCCCTCCACTTT. The chain recombines TRBV11-2 with TRBJ1-6; 7 bases map to TRBD1. The CDR3 contains 15 residues. V dropped 1 base and J dropped 8; count of bases not matched to a gene: 5. The germline gives CDR1 SGHAT, CDR2 FQNNGV.

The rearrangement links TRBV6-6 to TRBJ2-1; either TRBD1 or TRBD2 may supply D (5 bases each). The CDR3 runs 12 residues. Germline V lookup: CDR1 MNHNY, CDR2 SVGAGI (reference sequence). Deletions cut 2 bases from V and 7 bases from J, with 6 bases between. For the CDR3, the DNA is TGTGCCAGCAGTTACGGGGGAAATGAGCAGTTCTTC. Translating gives CASSYGGNEQFF.

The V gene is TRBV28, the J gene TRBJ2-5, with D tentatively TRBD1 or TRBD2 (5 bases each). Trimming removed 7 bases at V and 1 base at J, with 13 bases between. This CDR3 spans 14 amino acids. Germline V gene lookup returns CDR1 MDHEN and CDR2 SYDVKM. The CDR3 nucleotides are TGTGCCAGCACCGTAGTGGGGGTCCAAGAGACCCAGTACTTC. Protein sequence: CASTVVGVQETQYF. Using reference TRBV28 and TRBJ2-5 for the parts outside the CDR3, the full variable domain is DVKVTQSSRYLVKRTGEKVFLECVQDMDHENMFWYRQDPGLGLRLIYFSYDVKMKEKGDIPEGYSVSREKKERFSLILESASTNQTSMYLCASTVVGVQETQYFGPGTRLLVL.

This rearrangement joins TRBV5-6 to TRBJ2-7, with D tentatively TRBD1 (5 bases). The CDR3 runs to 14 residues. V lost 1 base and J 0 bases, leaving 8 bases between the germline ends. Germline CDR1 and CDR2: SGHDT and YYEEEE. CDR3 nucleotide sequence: TGTGCCAGCAGCTTGTTAGGGGTCTCCTACGAGCAGTACTTC. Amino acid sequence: CASSLLGVSYEQYF.

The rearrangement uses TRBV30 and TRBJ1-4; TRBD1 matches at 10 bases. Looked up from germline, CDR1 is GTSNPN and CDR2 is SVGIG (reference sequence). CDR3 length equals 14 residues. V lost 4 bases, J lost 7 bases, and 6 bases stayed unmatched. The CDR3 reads CAWKRDRGFEKLFF. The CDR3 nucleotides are TGTGCCTGGAAGCGGGACAGGGGATTTGAAAAACTGTTTTTT.

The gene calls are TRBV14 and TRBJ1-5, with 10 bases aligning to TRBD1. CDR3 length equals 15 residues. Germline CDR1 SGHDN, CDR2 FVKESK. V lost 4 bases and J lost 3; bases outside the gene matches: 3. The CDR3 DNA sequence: TGTGCCAGCAGCCCGGGACAGGGGAACAATCAGCCCCAGCATTTT. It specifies CASSPGQGNNQPQHF. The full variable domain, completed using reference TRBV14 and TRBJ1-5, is EAGVTQFPSHSVIEKGQTVTLRCDPISGHDNLYWYRRVMGKEIKFLLHFVKESKQDESGMPNNRFLAERTGGTYSTLKVQPAELEDSGVYFCASSPGQGNNQPQHFGDGTRLSIL.

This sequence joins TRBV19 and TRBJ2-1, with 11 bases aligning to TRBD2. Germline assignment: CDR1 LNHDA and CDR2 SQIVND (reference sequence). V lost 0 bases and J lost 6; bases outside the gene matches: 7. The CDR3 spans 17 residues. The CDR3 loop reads CASSIDRSSGGSNEQFF. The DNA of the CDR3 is TGTGCCAGTAGTATAGATCGGTCTAGCGGGGGGTCCAATGAGCAGTTCTTC.